Listed below are T cell receptor beta chains from one sample, sequenced in a study of T-cell memory formation after mild COVID-19. TCRdb reanalysed the 5' RACE reads using MiXCR and keeps one entry per CDR3 protein. The sample records over 300,000 distinct CDR3 sequences, roughly 19% being singletons. The material sequenced was PBMCs or a T cell subset sorted from them (not recorded which). Receptors were obtained from a man aged 18 to 35 who had mild COVID-19 (a few samples of this study predate the infection). Cell type and time point are not known. Each CDR3 is given with its conserved first and last residue. D genes are given only for firm matches. A clone size is listed for some rows: how often the clone was seen (once, few, many), or a class if it is expanded.

j_call: TRBJ1-6; clone_size: few; d_call: .; v_call: TRBV6-4; cdr3_nt: TGTGCCAGCAGTGAAGACGGAAATTCACCCCTCCACTTT; cdr3_aa: CASSEDGNSPLHF
j_call: TRBJ2-7; clone_size: .; d_call: .; v_call: TRBV7-2; cdr3_nt: TGTGCCAGCAGCTTGGCGCTGGGAGCACACGAGCAGTACTTC; cdr3_aa: CASSLALGAHEQYF
j_call: TRBJ2-3; clone_size: few; d_call: .; v_call: TRBV7-2; cdr3_nt: TGTGCCAGCAGCTTCGCCCAAGATACGCAGTATTTT; cdr3_aa: CASSFAQDTQYF
j_call: TRBJ2-3; clone_size: .; d_call: .; v_call: TRBV5-1; cdr3_nt: TGCGCCAGCAGCTCGGGAGCGGGACAGGACACAGATACGCAGTATTTT; cdr3_aa: CASSSGAGQDTDTQYF
j_call: TRBJ2-5; clone_size: .; d_call: .; v_call: TRBV7-9; cdr3_nt: TGTGCCAGCAGCTTACTTCTCCGGAAGGGTGAGACCCAGTACTTC; cdr3_aa: CASSLLLRKGETQYF
j_call: TRBJ1-4; clone_size: few; d_call: TRBD1; v_call: TRBV20-1; cdr3_nt: TGCAGTGCTAGAGGATACCTGACAGGGGGCGGTGAAAAACTGTTTTTT; cdr3_aa: CSARGYLTGGGEKLFF
j_call: TRBJ2-7; clone_size: .; d_call: .; v_call: TRBV7-9; cdr3_nt: TGTGCCAGCAGCCCAAGGACTACCATTGTTTACGAGCAGTACTTC; cdr3_aa: CASSPRTTIVYEQYF
j_call: TRBJ1-6; clone_size: .; d_call: .; v_call: TRBV28; cdr3_nt: TGTGCCAGCAGGCATGACAGATCGAATTCACCCCTCCACTTT; cdr3_aa: CASRHDRSNSPLHF
j_call: TRBJ2-5; clone_size: few; d_call: TRBD1; v_call: TRBV5-1; cdr3_nt: TGCGCCAGCCGACAGGGGCCCGAAGAGACCCAGTACTTC; cdr3_aa: CASRQGPEETQYF
j_call: TRBJ2-3; clone_size: .; d_call: .; v_call: TRBV6-2/TRBV6-3; cdr3_nt: TGTGCCAGCAGTATTGTCCTGGATACGCAGTATTTT; cdr3_aa: CASSIVLDTQYF
j_call: TRBJ2-5; clone_size: .; d_call: .; v_call: TRBV5-1; cdr3_nt: TGCGCCAGCAGCTTGGAGGAGGGGCCGACCCAGTACTTC; cdr3_aa: CASSLEEGPTQYF
j_call: TRBJ1-2; clone_size: .; d_call: .; v_call: TRBV12-5; cdr3_nt: TGTGCTAGTGCCCGGGGCTATGGCTACACCTTC; cdr3_aa: CASARGYGYTF
j_call: TRBJ2-1; clone_size: few; d_call: .; v_call: TRBV10-3; cdr3_nt: TGTGCCATCAGTGACGGGGGTTACAATGAGCAGTTCTTC; cdr3_aa: CAISDGGYNEQFF
j_call: TRBJ1-5; clone_size: .; d_call: .; v_call: TRBV6-5; cdr3_nt: TGTGCCAGCAGTTCCCTCAGGGAAAGGCAGCCCCAGCATTTT; cdr3_aa: CASSSLRERQPQHF
j_call: TRBJ1-2; clone_size: .; d_call: .; v_call: TRBV7-9; cdr3_nt: TGTGCCAGCAGCCACAAACCTGACAAGTATGGCTACACCTTC; cdr3_aa: CASSHKPDKYGYTF
j_call: TRBJ2-7; clone_size: .; d_call: TRBD2; v_call: TRBV5-8; cdr3_nt: TGTGCCAGCAGCTTGGAATACACTAGCGGGGGCACCTACGAGCAGTACTTC; cdr3_aa: CASSLEYTSGGTYEQYF
j_call: TRBJ1-5; clone_size: .; d_call: .; v_call: TRBV24-1; cdr3_nt: TGTGCCACCAGTGATTTTAGGGGAACGGAGCCCCAGCATTTT; cdr3_aa: CATSDFRGTEPQHF
j_call: TRBJ1-6; clone_size: few; d_call: TRBD1; v_call: TRBV7-9; cdr3_nt: TGTGCCGGCAGCCCGCAGGGGGCCCTTTCAAATTCACCCCTCCACTTT; cdr3_aa: CAGSPQGALSNSPLHF